This TCR beta chain was recovered during a study of CD8 T cells in ankylosing spondylitis. Overall study findings and caveats: Disease-linked clones were reportedly significantly enriched in matched ankylosing spondylitis synovial fluid. Ankylosing spondylitis blood appeared to be characterized by a TCR beta motif of eight highly homologous variants. Clones linked to disease, bearing a CD8+ phenotype, were relatively rare in peripheral blood.

Preparation of TCR beta libraries was done by quantitative 5'-RACE with molecular barcodes. TCRdb called the 5' RACE reads again in MiXCR, with one record for every CDR3 protein. The data show about 210,000 distinct CDR3 sequences, roughly 8.2% seen once. Concerning this clonotype: The target antigen is unknown. Just one base apart from a much larger clone, this may be a read error.

Germline V CDR1 and CDR2: SGHAT, FQNNGV. The CDR3 is 14 amino acids. The V end was cut by 8 bases, the J end by 6 bases, with 18 bases between. J is TRBJ2-3 and V is TRBV11-2, with D perhaps TRBD2 (6 bases). Sequenced material: blood, either unsorted or a sorted T cell fraction (not recorded which). The receptor comes from a female donor with ankylosing spondylitis or in good health (not recorded which). The CDR3 is CASCRRGIGDTQYF. For the CDR3, the DNA is TGTGCCAGCTGCCGACGGGGGATAGGGGATACGCAGTATTTT.